The 25 T cell receptor beta chains in this list originate from one sample, sequenced in a study of control samples from healthy donors and cancer patients. Sequencing was performed with immunoSEQ multiplex PCR; in TCRdb, only in-frame clones are kept and a portion is missing. Of some 82,000 clones in the sample, 65% to 90% are singletons; the top ten hold roughly 11%. Sequencing input: PBMCs. The receptors derive from a man aged 60-69 years with head and neck cancer.

This clone was seen once. The rearrangement links TRBV19 to TRBJ2-1, with 8 bases matching TRBD2. This CDR3 region has 14 residues. Per the germline V gene, CDR1 is LNHDA and CDR2 is SQIVND (reference sequence). With V trimmed by 7 bases and J by 4 bases, 6 bases remained unmatched. The CDR3 DNA follows: TGTGCCAGTAAGGGACTAGAAGGATACAATGAGCAGTTCTTC. It yields the protein CASKGLEGYNEQFF. Filled out from reference TRBV19 and TRBJ2-1, the complete variable domain reads DGGITQSPKYLFRKEGQNVTLSCEQNLNHDAMYWYRQDPGQGLRLIYYSQIVNDFQKGDIAEGYSVSREKKESFPLTVTSAQKNPTAFYLCASKGLEGYNEQFFGPGTRLTVL.

The genes are TRBV24-1 and TRBJ2-1, with TRBD2 as a possible D gene (5 bases). V lost 5 bases to trimming and J lost 0 bases, with 7 bases between them. CDR3 length equals 14 residues. Germline assignment: CDR1 KGHDR and CDR2 SFDVKD. The CDR3 nucleotides are TGTGCCACCAGTGCGCGGGCCTCCTACAATGAGCAGTTCTTC. Amino acids: CATSARASYNEQFF.

This clone was seen only once. The chain joins TRBV6-5 to TRBJ1-6; D not certain. Germline CDR1 MNHEY, CDR2 SVGAGI. This CDR3 spans 14 amino acids. The V end was cut by 0 bases, the J end by 13 bases, with 13 bases between. CDR3 amino acids: CASSYSRAVHPLHF. The DNA for the CDR3 is TGTGCCAGCAGTTACTCGAGGGCAGTTCATCCCCTCCACTTT.

The chain carries TRBV5-5 and TRBJ1-2, with D possibly being TRBD1 (5 bases). The CDR3 has 18 amino acids. The germline CDR1 and CDR2 sequences are SGHKS and YYEKEE (reference sequence). With 0 bases removed from V and 2 bases from J, the gap between germline ends came to 20 bases. The CDR3 loop is CASSLEPEGTDYNYGYTF. In DNA form, the CDR3 reads TGTGCCAGCAGCTTGGAGCCCGAGGGGACTGATTACAACTATGGCTACACCTTC.

The J gene is TRBJ1-2, the V gene TRBV6-1, with TRBD1 matching over 12 bases. Germline values: CDR1 MNHNS, CDR2 SASEGT. V was pared by 2 bases and J by 2 bases, with 3 bases of the junction left unmatched. CDR3 size: 16 residues. The CDR3 spells CASSESGTGGNYGYTF. CDR3 bases: TGTGCCAGCAGTGAAAGTGGGACAGGGGGCAACTATGGCTACACCTTC.

This clone turned up a few times. The chain links TRBV27 to TRBJ2-5; D may be TRBD1 or TRBD2 (5 bases each). There are 14 residues in the CDR3. V was pared by 7 bases and J by 5 bases, with 17 bases between. The germline gives CDR1 MNHEY, CDR2 SMNVEV (reference sequence). The CDR3 DNA sequence: TGTGCCAGCAACCCGGACGGGACCGGGGAGACCCAGTACTTC. Its translation: CASNPDGTGETQYF.

The chain combines TRBV3-1 (or the pseudogene TRBV3-2) with TRBJ2-3; 7 bases match TRBD2. Germline V gene sequence: CDR1 LGHDT, CDR2 YNNKEL (reference sequence). The CDR3 consists of 15 residues. With 4 bases clipped from V and 0 bases from J, the junction kept 4 bases outside the gene matches. This CDR3 reads CASSPSSGSTDTQYF. The CDR3, as DNA: TGTGCCAGCAGCCCCTCTAGCGGCAGCACAGATACGCAGTATTTT.

The rearrangement joins TRBV3-1 (or the pseudogene TRBV3-2) to TRBJ1-2; D gene uncertain. V lost 2 bases, J lost 2 bases, and 6 bases lay in between. The CDR3 consists of 13 residues. The germline V gene has CDR1 LGHDT and CDR2 YNNKEL (reference sequence). DNA of the CDR3: TGTGCCAGCAGCCAACCCCCCAACTATGGCTACACCTTC. It codes for CASSQPPNYGYTF.

CDR3 amino acids: CASDPGPSVGSNEQFF. DNA for the CDR3: TGTGCTAGTGATCCTGGGCCTAGCGTGGGGTCAAATGAGCAGTTCTTC. The V call is TRBV12-5, the J call TRBJ2-1, with a weak D call TRBD2 (6 bases). CDR1 and CDR2 (germline): LGHNT, FRNRAP. The CDR3 has 16 residues. The V gene lost 7 bases and the J gene lost 7 bases, with 23 bases spanning the gap.

This chain uses TRBV12-2 with TRBJ1-5; the D call in the table, TRBD1, was not verified against the DNA. TRBV12-2 counts as a pseudogene. CDR3 length: 15 amino acids. CDR3 region: CASRPDRASNQPQHF. For the CDR3, the DNA is TGTGCAAGTCGCCCGGACAGGGCAAGCAATCAGCCCCAGCATTTT.

In its sample, this clone was seen a few times. The chain joins TRBV6-1 to TRBJ2-1; D is uncertain. The V end lost 3 bases, the J end lost 5 bases, and 8 bases lay between the germline ends. The germline V gene has CDR1 MNHNS and CDR2 SASEGT. This CDR3 spans 13 amino acids. CDR3 residues: CASSEWANNEQFF. The CDR3 DNA follows: TGTGCCAGCAGTGAGTGGGCAAACAATGAGCAGTTCTTC.

The chain carries TRBV21-1 and TRBJ1-1; the DNA was not compared with TRBD1, the D call given in the table. TRBV21-1 is recorded as a pseudogene. CDR3 length equals 16 residues. CDR3 bases: TGTGCCAGCAGCAAAGAAGGGACAGGGATGAACACTGAAGCTTTCTTT. Residues: CASSKEGTGMNTEAFF.

This chain joins TRBV6-1 and TRBJ2-1, with a tentative D call TRBD2 (6 bases). The V gene's germline CDR1 is MNHNS and CDR2 SASEGT. CDR3 length: 15 residues. V lost 1 base to trimming and J lost 2 bases, with 9 bases between them. The CDR3 sequence: CASSEDGGTYNEQFF. The CDR3, as DNA: TGTGCCAGCAGTGAAGATGGGGGGACCTACAATGAGCAGTTCTTC.

This clone was seen a handful of times. The chain recombines TRBV20-1 with TRBJ2-3; D ambiguous. The CDR3 runs to 10 residues. Germline-derived CDR1 and CDR2 are DFQATT and SNEGSKA (reference sequence). V lost 3 bases and J lost 6, with 4 bases in between. CDR3 bases: TGCAGTGCTAGGGTGGATACGCAGTATTTT. This gives the protein CSARVDTQYF.

This sequence joins TRBV29-1 and TRBJ2-4; D ambiguous. The CDR3 spans 14 residues. Germline V gene sequence: CDR1 SQVTM, CDR2 ANQGSEA. V was pared by 4 bases and J by 2 bases, with 12 bases between. The CDR3 bases are TGCAGCGTTGTGGTGGGTGTTTCCAAAAACATTCAGTACTTC. This translates into CSVVVGVSKNIQYF.

In nucleotides, the CDR3 is TGTGCCAGCAACCGGGACAGGGGGCGGTACGAGCAGTACTTC. It encodes CASNRDRGRYEQYF. This sequence joins TRBV6-5 and TRBJ2-7, with 12 bases fitting TRBD1. With 7 bases clipped from V and 4 bases from J, the junction kept 5 bases outside the gene matches. The CDR3 has 14 amino acids. Germline V gene sequence: CDR1 MNHEY, CDR2 SVGAGI.

This chain connects TRBV18 to TRBJ1-1, with D tentatively TRBD1 (6 bases). Trimming took 0 bases from V and 2 from J, leaving 10 bases between them. In germline, CDR1 is KGHSH, CDR2 LQKENI. There are 15 residues in the CDR3. CDR3 in amino acids: CASSPPNRENTEAFF. The CDR3 coding sequence is TGTGCCAGCTCACCACCGAACAGGGAAAACACTGAAGCTTTCTTT.

The chain uses TRBV5-1 and TRBJ1-1; D is ambiguous. This CDR3 contains 14 residues. With 0 bases removed from V and 1 base from J, the gap between germline ends came to 7 bases. CDR1 is SGHRS and CDR2 is YFSETQ in the germline V gene. In DNA, the CDR3 is TGCGCCAGCAGCTTGGCCCCAGCGAACACTGAAGCTTTCTTT. The encoded protein is CASSLAPANTEAFF.

This sequence joins TRBV27 and TRBJ2-3, with D hard to call. V dropped 3 bases and J dropped 3 bases, with 10 bases sitting between them. Per germline, CDR1 MNHEY and CDR2 SMNVEV (reference sequence). This CDR3 has 14 amino acids. CDR3 loop: CASSFGRATDTQYF. Written as DNA, the CDR3 is TGTGCCAGCAGTTTCGGGCGAGCAACAGATACGCAGTATTTT.

This clone was seen only once. V usage is TRBV19 and J usage is TRBJ1-1, with 8 nucleotides matching TRBD1. The J segment lost 7 bases and the V segment lost 4 bases, leaving 8 bases of the junction unmatched. From germline, CDR1 is LNHDA and CDR2 SQIVND (reference sequence). The CDR3 sequence is 14 residues long. The CDR3 region has the DNA TGTGCCAGTAGTACCTGGACAGGGAAGAATGAAGCTTTCTTT. Its translation is CASSTWTGKNEAFF.

The gene calls are TRBV30 and TRBJ2-5, with D hard to call. CDR1 and CDR2 from the germline V gene are GTSNPN and SVGIG (reference sequence). Trimming took off 4 bases at V and 2 bases at J, with 8 bases between the two ends. The CDR3 is 12 amino acids. The CDR3 DNA reads as TGTGCCTGGAATGTAATTCAAGAGACCCAGTACTTC. It codes for CAWNVIQETQYF. Using reference TRBV30 and TRBJ2-5 for the parts outside the CDR3, the full variable domain is SQTIHQWPATLVQPVGSPLSLECTVEGTSNPNLYWYRQAAGRGLQLLFYSVGIGQISSEVPQNLSASRPQDRQFILSSKKLLLSDSGFYLCAWNVIQETQYFGPGTRLLVL.

The rearrangement joins TRBV30 to TRBJ2-2; a possible D gene is TRBD1 (8 bases). The germline gives CDR1 GTSNPN, CDR2 SVGIG (reference sequence). The CDR3 is 15 amino acids. V was pared by 3 bases and J by 3 bases, with 14 bases between. CDR3 nucleotide sequence: TGTGCCTGGAGATGGACAGGGAGGGACACCGGGGAGCTGTTTTTT. Its translation is CAWRWTGRDTGELFF.

The sample holds one count of this clone. The CDR3: CASSYGETQYF. The CDR3 bases are TGTGCCAGCAGTTACGGAGAGACCCAGTACTTC. V gene TRBV12-3 or TRBV12-4 combines with J gene TRBJ2-5; D is undetermined. Trimming stripped 4 bases from V and 4 bases from J, with 4 bases between. CDR3 length: 11 amino acids.

V usage is TRBV10-3 and J usage is TRBJ1-1; tentatively, D is TRBD1 (6 bases). In germline, CDR1 is ENHRY, CDR2 SYGVKD. V was shortened by 0 bases and J by 5 bases, with 10 bases between the two germline ends. This CDR3 contains 14 residues. CDR3 sequence reads: CAISESGGGTEAFF. CDR3 nucleotide sequence: TGTGCCATCAGTGAGTCAGGAGGGGGTACTGAAGCTTTCTTT.

The V and J genes are TRBV30 and TRBJ1-6; D remains unclear. Trimming took off 3 bases at V and 10 bases at J, with 13 bases between the two ends. Per the germline V gene, CDR1 is GTSNPN and CDR2 is SVGIG (reference sequence). The CDR3 length is 13 residues. The CDR3 nucleotides read TGTGCCTGGAGGGCCTTACAGAGCTCACCCCTCCACTTT. Its protein is CAWRALQSSPLHF.